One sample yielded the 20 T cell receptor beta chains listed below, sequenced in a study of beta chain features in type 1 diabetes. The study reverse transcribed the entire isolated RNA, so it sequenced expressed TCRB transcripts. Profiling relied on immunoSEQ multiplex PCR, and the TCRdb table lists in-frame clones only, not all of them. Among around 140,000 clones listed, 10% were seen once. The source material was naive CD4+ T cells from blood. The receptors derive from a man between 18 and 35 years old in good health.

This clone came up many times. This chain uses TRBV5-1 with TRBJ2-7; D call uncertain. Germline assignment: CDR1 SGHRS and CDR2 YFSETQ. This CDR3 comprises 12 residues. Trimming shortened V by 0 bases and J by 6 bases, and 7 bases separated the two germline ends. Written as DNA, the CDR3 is TGCGCCAGCAGCTTGGCCTTCGGCGAGCAGTACTTC. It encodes CASSLAFGEQYF.

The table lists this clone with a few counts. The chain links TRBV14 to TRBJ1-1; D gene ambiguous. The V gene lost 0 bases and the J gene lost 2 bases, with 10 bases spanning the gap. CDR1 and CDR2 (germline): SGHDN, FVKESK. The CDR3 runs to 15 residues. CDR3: CASSQEASSNTEAFF. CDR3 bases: TGTGCCAGCAGCCAAGAGGCCTCATCAAACACTGAAGCTTTCTTT.

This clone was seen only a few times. The CDR3 region is CASSGPYNYGYTF. CDR3 nucleotides: TGTGCCAGCAGCGGGCCTTACAACTATGGCTACACCTTC. This chain links TRBV9 with TRBJ1-2; no clear D gene. V was trimmed by 3 bases and J by 2 bases, leaving 8 bases between them. Germline CDR1 reads SGDLS; CDR2 reads YYNGEE. There are 13 residues in the CDR3.

This CDR3 is CASSSRGIIYGYTF. The DNA for the CDR3 is TGTGCCAGCAGTTCCAGGGGTATTATCTATGGCTACACCTTC. V gene TRBV6-6 combines with J gene TRBJ1-2, with a tentative D call TRBD1 (6 bases). The CDR3 length is 14 residues. Trimming removed 4 bases from V and 4 bases from J, with 13 bases in between. CDR1 MNHNY and CDR2 SVGAGI come from the germline V gene (reference sequence).

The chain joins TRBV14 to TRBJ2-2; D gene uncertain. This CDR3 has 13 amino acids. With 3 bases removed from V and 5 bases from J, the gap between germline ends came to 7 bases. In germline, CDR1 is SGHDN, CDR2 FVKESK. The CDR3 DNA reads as TGTGCCAGCAGCCATGATACTACCGGGGAGCTGTTTTTT. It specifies CASSHDTTGELFF.

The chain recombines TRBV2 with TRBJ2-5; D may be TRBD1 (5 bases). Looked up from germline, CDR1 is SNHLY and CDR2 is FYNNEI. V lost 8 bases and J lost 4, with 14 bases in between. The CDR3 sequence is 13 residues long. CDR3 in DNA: TGTGCCAGCGTGACAGATTTACCAGAGACCCAGTACTTC. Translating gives CASVTDLPETQYF.

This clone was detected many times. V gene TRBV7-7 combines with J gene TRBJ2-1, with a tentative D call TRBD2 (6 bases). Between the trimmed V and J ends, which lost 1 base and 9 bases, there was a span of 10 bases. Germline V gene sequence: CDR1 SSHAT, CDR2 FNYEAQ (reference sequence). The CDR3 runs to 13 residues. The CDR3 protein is CASSLELAREQFF. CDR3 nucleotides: TGTGCCAGCAGCTTAGAACTAGCACGTGAGCAGTTCTTC.

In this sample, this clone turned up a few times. In DNA, the CDR3 is TGTGCCAGCTCACCTGACAGGGTACGAGAGACCCAGTACTTC. It specifies CASSPDRVRETQYF. V usage is TRBV18 and J usage is TRBJ2-5; 7 bases line up with TRBD1. Germline V gene data show CDR1 as KGHSH and CDR2 as LQKENI. This CDR3 has 14 amino acids. Trimming cost V 3 bases and J 4 bases; bases outside gene matches: 5.

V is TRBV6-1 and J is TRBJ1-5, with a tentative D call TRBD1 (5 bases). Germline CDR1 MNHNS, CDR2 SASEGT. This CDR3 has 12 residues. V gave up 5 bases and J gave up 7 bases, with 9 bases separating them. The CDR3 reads CASSLGQQPQHF. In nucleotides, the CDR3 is TGTGCCAGCAGTCTTGGACAACAGCCCCAGCATTTT.

CDR3 coding DNA: TGTGCCAGCAGCTTGGATCGGACTTTACTTCCCTACGAGCAGTACTTC. It encodes CASSLDRTLLPYEQYF. The chain carries TRBV11-2 and TRBJ2-7; TRBD2 is a possible D gene (5 bases). The germline gives CDR1 SGHAT, CDR2 FQNNGV. The germline V and J ends were trimmed by 3 bases and 2 bases, with 17 bases remaining between them. CDR3 size: 16 residues.

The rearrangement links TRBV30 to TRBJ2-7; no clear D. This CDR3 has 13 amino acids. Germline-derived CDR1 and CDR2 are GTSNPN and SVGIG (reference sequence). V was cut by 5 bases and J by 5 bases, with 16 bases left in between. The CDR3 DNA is TGTGCCTGGCGCTCGCTCTCCTACGACGAGCAGTACTTC. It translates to CAWRSLSYDEQYF.

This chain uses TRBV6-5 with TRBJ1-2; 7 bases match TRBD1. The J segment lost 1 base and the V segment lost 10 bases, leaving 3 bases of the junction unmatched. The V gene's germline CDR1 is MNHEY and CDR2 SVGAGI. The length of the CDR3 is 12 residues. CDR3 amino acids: CATNRGNYGYTF. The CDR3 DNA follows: TGTGCCACCAACAGGGGTAACTATGGCTACACCTTC.

The CDR3 bases are TGTGCCACCAAACTAGCGGGGGGTGACGAGCAGTACTTC. Its translation is CATKLAGGDEQYF. This chain connects TRBV19 to TRBJ2-7, with 12 nucleotides matching TRBD2. Germline lookup yields CDR1 LNHDA and CDR2 SQIVND (reference sequence). CDR3 length: 13 amino acids. With V trimmed by 10 bases and J by 5 bases, 6 bases remained unmatched.

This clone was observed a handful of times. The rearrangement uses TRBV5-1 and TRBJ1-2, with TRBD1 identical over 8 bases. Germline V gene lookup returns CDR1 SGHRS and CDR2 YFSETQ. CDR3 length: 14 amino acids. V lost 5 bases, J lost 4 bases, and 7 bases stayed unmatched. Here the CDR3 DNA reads TGCGCCAGCAGATCGACAGGGGTTAGCTATGGCTACACCTTC. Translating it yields CASRSTGVSYGYTF.

This CDR3 reads CASSTGQYTDTQYF. CDR3 coding DNA: TGTGCCAGCAGTACAGGCCAGTACACAGATACGCAGTATTTT. The chain is built from TRBV5-4 and TRBJ2-3; D perhaps matches TRBD1 (5 bases). Germline assignment: CDR1 SGHNT and CDR2 YYREEE (reference sequence). This CDR3 spans 14 amino acids. V lost 5 bases and J lost 2, with 12 bases in between.

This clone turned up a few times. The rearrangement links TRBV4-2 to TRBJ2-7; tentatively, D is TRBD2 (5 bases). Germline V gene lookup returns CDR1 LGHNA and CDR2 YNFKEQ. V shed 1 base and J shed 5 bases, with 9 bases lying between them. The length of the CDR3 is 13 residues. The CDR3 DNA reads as TGTGCCAGCAGCCAAGTGTCAGCGGACGAGCAGTACTTC. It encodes CASSQVSADEQYF.

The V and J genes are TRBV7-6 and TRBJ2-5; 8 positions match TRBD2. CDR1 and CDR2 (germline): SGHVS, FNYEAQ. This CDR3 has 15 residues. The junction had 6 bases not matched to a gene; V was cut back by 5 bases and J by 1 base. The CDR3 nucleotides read TGTGCCAGCAGCCCCCGAGCGGGGGTCCAAGAGACCCAGTACTTC. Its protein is CASSPRAGVQETQYF.

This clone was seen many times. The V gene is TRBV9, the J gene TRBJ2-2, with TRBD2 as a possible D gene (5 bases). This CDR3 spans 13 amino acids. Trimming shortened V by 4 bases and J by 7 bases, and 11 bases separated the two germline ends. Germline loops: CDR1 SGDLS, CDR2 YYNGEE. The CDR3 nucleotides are TGTGCCAGCAGCCTATCGGGGAGCGGGGAGCTGTTTTTT. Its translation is CASSLSGSGELFF.

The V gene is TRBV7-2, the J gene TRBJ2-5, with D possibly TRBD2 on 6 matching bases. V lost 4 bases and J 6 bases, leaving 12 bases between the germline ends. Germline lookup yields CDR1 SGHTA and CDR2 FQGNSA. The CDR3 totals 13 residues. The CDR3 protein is CASSSGLPQTQYF. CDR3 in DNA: TGTGCCAGCAGCTCGGGACTCCCGCAGACCCAGTACTTC.

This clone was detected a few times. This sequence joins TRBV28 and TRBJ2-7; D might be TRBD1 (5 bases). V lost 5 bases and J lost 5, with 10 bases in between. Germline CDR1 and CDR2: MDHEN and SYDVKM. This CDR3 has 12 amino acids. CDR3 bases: TGTGCCAGCAGTCCACCGACAGACGAGCAGTACTTC. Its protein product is CASSPPTDEQYF.